Each of the 27 T cell receptor beta chains below was sequenced from the same sample in a study of technical replicates of blood from a few donors. Sequencing used immunoSEQ multiplex PCR; TCRdb keeps in-frame clones, though not all of them. The sample gives more than 75,000 clones, approximately 94% of which show up once; 0.38% is in the top ten. The sequenced sample consisted of T cells isolated from PBMCs. The receptors were gathered from a human donor in good health.

The V call is TRBV29-1, the J call TRBJ2-7, with 8 bases aligning to TRBD1. This CDR3 region has 15 residues. Germline V gives CDR1 SQVTM, CDR2 ANQGSEA. V gave up 7 bases and J gave up 3 bases; unmatched junction bases: 14. CDR3 protein: CSAYKTGTGSYEQYF. The CDR3 nucleotides are TGCAGCGCCTATAAAACCGGGACAGGTAGCTACGAGCAGTACTTC.

J is TRBJ1-1 and V is TRBV6-5; 10 bases agree with TRBD1. V trimming: 4 bases; J trimming: 3 bases; junction bases outside the gene matches: 8. The CDR3 runs to 16 residues. CDR1 MNHEY and CDR2 SVGAGI come from the germline V gene. The chain's CDR3 is CASSSSKDRGDTEAFF. CDR3 DNA: TGTGCCAGCAGTTCATCCAAGGACAGGGGGGACACTGAAGCTTTCTTT.

V is TRBV11-2 and J is TRBJ2-1; 12 bases line up with TRBD2. CDR1 is SGHAT, CDR2 FQNNGV, per germline. J lost 8 bases, V lost 1 base, and 6 bases had no gene match. The CDR3 is 16 amino acids. The CDR3 sequence: CASSLGWTSGIYEQFF. DNA for the CDR3: TGTGCCAGCAGCTTAGGATGGACTAGCGGGATATATGAGCAGTTCTTC.

The chain couples TRBV5-6 to TRBJ2-7; possible D gene TRBD2, 6 bases. CDR3 length: 16 amino acids. Trimming cost V 4 bases and J 1 base, with 18 bases left between them. Germline V gives CDR1 SGHDT, CDR2 YYEEEE. The CDR3 region is CASSPTWDFLSYEQYF. CDR3 nucleotide sequence: TGTGCCAGCAGCCCTACCTGGGACTTCCTATCCTACGAGCAGTACTTC. Combining the CDR3 with reference TRBV5-6 and TRBJ2-7 gives the whole variable domain DAGVTQSPTHLIKTRGQQVTLRCSPKSGHDTVSWYQQALGQGPQFIFQYYEEEERQRGNFPDRFSGHQFPNYSSELNVNALLLGDSALYLCASSPTWDFLSYEQYFGPGTRLTVT.

The chain links TRBV7-8 to TRBJ1-5, with 7 bases identical to TRBD1. The CDR3 length is 15 residues. V trimming: 8 bases; J trimming: 7 bases; junction bases outside the gene matches: 14. The V gene's germline CDR1 is SGHVS and CDR2 FQNEAQ. CDR3 bases: TGTGCCAGCGCTATTGAGCCAGGGGGAATCCAGCCCCAGCATTTT. Translating it yields CASAIEPGGIQPQHF.

The rearrangement joins TRBV10-3 to TRBJ2-3, with TRBD2 identical over 11 bases. This CDR3 comprises 16 residues. The J segment lost 3 bases and the V segment lost 2 bases, leaving 4 bases of the junction unmatched. CDR1 ENHRY and CDR2 SYGVKD come from the germline V gene. Here the CDR3 reads CAISEPLAGGTDTQYF. The CDR3 region has the DNA TGTGCCATCAGTGAGCCTCTAGCGGGAGGTACAGATACGCAGTATTTT.

The rearrangement uses TRBV30 and TRBJ1-1; D might be TRBD1 (6 bases). V lost 5 bases to trimming and J lost 0 bases, with 10 bases between them. The CDR3 consists of 13 residues. CDR1 and CDR2 from the germline V gene are GTSNPN and SVGIG (reference sequence). The CDR3: CAWSGTLNTEAFF. The CDR3 bases are TGTGCCTGGTCCGGGACACTGAACACTGAAGCTTTCTTT.

The gene calls are TRBV19 and TRBJ1-2; 7 bases agree with TRBD1. Germline trimming cut 6 bases from V and 8 bases from J; bases unmatched to any gene: 12. CDR1 is LNHDA and CDR2 is SQIVND in the germline V gene (reference sequence). The CDR3 has 14 residues. The CDR3 coding sequence is TGTGCCAGTAGATTAGGGACAGTAAGATACGGCTACACCTTC. This translates into CASRLGTVRYGYTF.

This rearrangement joins TRBV5-6 to TRBJ2-2; a possible D gene is TRBD1 (6 bases). Germline assignment: CDR1 SGHDT and CDR2 YYEEEE. Trimming cost V 1 base and J 9 bases, with 10 bases left between them. The CDR3 totals 13 residues. The CDR3 loop reads CASSLIGDRELFF. DNA for the CDR3: TGTGCCAGCAGCTTGATCGGGGACAGGGAGCTGTTTTTT.

The rearrangement links TRBV6-5 to TRBJ2-1; D uncertain. Germline loops: CDR1 MNHEY, CDR2 SVGAGI. The CDR3 spans 15 residues. V dropped 0 bases and J dropped 6 bases, with 12 bases sitting between them. The CDR3 DNA is TGTGCCAGCAGTTACTCACTCTACCCTGGCAATGAGCAGTTCTTC. Translated, it gives CASSYSLYPGNEQFF.

The gene calls are TRBV2 and TRBJ2-7, with D perhaps TRBD1 (6 bases). Germline values: CDR1 SNHLY, CDR2 FYNNEI. V was clipped by 2 bases and J by 8 bases, with 25 bases between them. This CDR3 has 17 amino acids. The CDR3 DNA follows: TGTGCCAGCAGTGAATCTCACGTACAGGGTTATTATACGAAGCAGTACTTC. It yields the protein CASSESHVQGYYTKQYF.

The rearrangement joins TRBV28 to TRBJ2-7; 10 nucleotides line up with TRBD2. There are 15 residues in the CDR3. Per the germline V gene, CDR1 is MDHEN and CDR2 is SYDVKM. Losses at the gene ends were 5 bases for V and 2 bases for J; bases not matched to a gene: 6. The CDR3 region is CASSPGLAATYEQYF. The CDR3, as DNA: TGTGCCAGCAGTCCAGGACTAGCGGCAACCTACGAGCAGTACTTC.

CDR3 amino acids: CASQRAHSLYGYTF. In DNA form, the CDR3 reads TGTGCCAGTCAGAGGGCGCATTCCCTCTATGGCTACACCTTC. V gene TRBV2 combines with J gene TRBJ1-2; D is unresolved. Deletions cut 9 bases from V and 4 bases from J, with 18 bases between. Germline V gives CDR1 SNHLY, CDR2 FYNNEI. The CDR3 covers 14 residues.

The rearrangement uses TRBV29-1 and TRBJ1-1; D is perhaps TRBD1 (6 bases). This CDR3 region has 14 residues. In germline, CDR1 is SQVTM, CDR2 ANQGSEA. The germline V and J ends were trimmed by 4 bases and 5 bases, with 17 bases remaining between them. The CDR3 loop reads CSVVYWGRVTEAFF. The CDR3 DNA reads as TGCAGCGTTGTTTATTGGGGGCGGGTTACTGAAGCTTTCTTT.

V gene TRBV5-1 combines with J gene TRBJ1-1; D ambiguous. The CDR3 totals 14 residues. CDR1 and CDR2 from the germline V gene are SGHRS and YFSETQ. V was clipped by 2 bases and J by 7 bases, with 15 bases between them. CDR3 residues: CASSFTESLFEAFF. The CDR3 DNA sequence: TGCGCCAGCAGCTTCACGGAGAGTTTATTTGAAGCTTTCTTT.

The rearrangement joins TRBV19 to TRBJ2-1, with TRBD1 matching over 9 bases. The V and J ends lost 6 bases and 4 bases, in that order; junction bases with no gene match: 4. Germline V gives CDR1 LNHDA, CDR2 SQIVND (reference sequence). CDR3 length: 14 residues. The CDR3 loop is CASSPGTGYNEQFF. Written as DNA, the CDR3 is TGTGCCAGTAGCCCCGGGACAGGGTACAATGAGCAGTTCTTC.

This clone was found a few times. The chain couples TRBV5-4 to TRBJ1-1; TRBD1 might be the D (6 bases). CDR3 length: 13 amino acids. V was shortened by 4 bases and J by 8 bases, with 15 bases between the two germline ends. The germline gives CDR1 SGHNT, CDR2 YYREEE (reference sequence). The CDR3 nucleotides are TGTGCCAGCAGCCTGTTGGGGGGGGCCGAAGCTTTCTTT. Protein: CASSLLGGAEAFF.

V is TRBV6-6 and J is TRBJ2-5; D unresolved. Looked up from germline, CDR1 is MNHNY and CDR2 is SVGAGI (reference sequence). The CDR3 loop spans 12 amino acids. Deletions cut 6 bases from V and 4 bases from J, with 9 bases between. CDR3 amino acids: CASSRPPETQYF. The CDR3 region has the DNA TGTGCCAGCAGCCGTCCCCCAGAGACCCAGTACTTC.

The rearrangement joins TRBV5-4 to TRBJ2-1; 9 bases map to TRBD2. Germline V gene lookup returns CDR1 SGHNT and CDR2 YYREEE (reference sequence). The junction had 12 bases not matched to a gene; V was cut back by 6 bases and J by 5 bases. The length of the CDR3 is 16 residues. The CDR3 loop is CASTSRREGLHNEQFF. The CDR3 DNA sequence: TGTGCCAGCACCTCCAGGCGGGAGGGCCTTCACAATGAGCAGTTCTTC.

This chain joins TRBV19 and TRBJ2-7, with a possible D match to TRBD1 (6 bases). This CDR3 region has 16 residues. V lost 3 bases and J lost 6, with 21 bases in between. The germline gives CDR1 LNHDA, CDR2 SQIVND (reference sequence). CDR3 amino acids: CASSIFRTAVPSEQYF. The DNA of the CDR3 is TGTGCCAGTAGTATCTTTCGGACAGCCGTTCCCAGCGAGCAGTACTTC.

This clone appeared once. For the CDR3, the DNA is TGTGCCAGCAGATGGGCTGAAAATCAGCCCCAGCATTTT. This translates into CASRWAENQPQHF. The chain employs TRBV6-1 and TRBJ1-5; D ambiguous. CDR1 is MNHNS and CDR2 is SASEGT in the germline V gene. V was shortened by 6 bases and J by 4 bases, with 10 bases between the two germline ends. The CDR3 runs to 13 residues.

The chain links TRBV28 to TRBJ1-1; 9 bases are a match to TRBD1. Germline values: CDR1 MDHEN, CDR2 SYDVKM. The J segment lost 0 bases and the V segment lost 7 bases, leaving 6 bases of the junction unmatched. The CDR3 runs 15 residues. CDR3 amino acids: CASTARDRVNTEAFF. CDR3 in DNA: TGTGCCAGCACCGCCCGGGACAGGGTGAACACTGAAGCTTTCTTT.

The J gene is TRBJ2-4, the V gene TRBV18, with TRBD1 as a possible D gene (6 bases). This CDR3 region has 15 residues. CDR1 is KGHSH, CDR2 LQKENI, per germline. The ends were cut back, 3 bases at V and 1 base at J, with 10 bases in the middle. The CDR3 DNA sequence: TGTGCCAGCTCACCTCGGCAGGGGGCCAAAAACATTCAGTACTTC. Translating it yields CASSPRQGAKNIQYF.

The gene calls are TRBV19 and TRBJ1-1, with 7 bases that match TRBD1. Trimming removed 3 bases from V and 6 bases from J; junction bases left unmatched: 16. Germline V lookup: CDR1 LNHDA, CDR2 SQIVND (reference sequence). CDR3 size: 17 residues. CDR3 sequence reads: CASSITPPGTARSEAFF. CDR3 nucleotides: TGTGCCAGTAGTATCACGCCTCCCGGGACAGCGAGATCTGAAGCTTTCTTT. The variable domain in full, completed from reference TRBV19 and TRBJ1-1, reads DGGITQSPKYLFRKEGQNVTLSCEQNLNHDAMYWYRQDPGQGLRLIYYSQIVNDFQKGDIAEGYSVSREKKESFPLTVTSAQKNPTAFYLCASSITPPGTARSEAFFGQGTRLTVV.

The chain has TRBV2 and TRBJ2-1, with 12 nucleotides matching TRBD2. V dropped 0 bases and J dropped 8; count of bases not matched to a gene: 5. This CDR3 region has 16 residues. In germline, CDR1 is SNHLY, CDR2 FYNNEI. The CDR3 DNA is TGTGCCAGCAGTGAAGCGTCTAGCGGGAGGGGCTATGAGCAGTTCTTC. This encodes CASSEASSGRGYEQFF.

CDR3 sequence: CASSQRQGAYEQFF. The DNA for the CDR3 is TGTGCCAGCAGCCAACGACAGGGGGCTTATGAGCAGTTCTTC. The chain is built from TRBV11-2 and TRBJ2-1, with 10 bases identical to TRBD1. The V segment lost 5 bases and the J segment 8 bases; nucleotides outside the gene matches: 6. In germline, CDR1 is SGHAT, CDR2 FQNNGV. This CDR3 region has 14 residues.

This chain uses TRBV28 with TRBJ2-7; no clear D. This CDR3 comprises 11 residues. The V end was cut by 7 bases, the J end by 3 bases, with 7 bases between. Germline CDR1 MDHEN, CDR2 SYDVKM. The CDR3 region has the DNA TGTGCCAGCAATGGCCACTACGAGCAGTACTTC. Translating gives CASNGHYEQYF.